The T cell receptor beta chain under discussion was sequenced for a study of blood T cell repertoires in COVID-19. V was pared by 4 bases and J by 4 bases, with 16 bases between. The germline CDR1 and CDR2 sequences are MDHEN and SYDVKM. The CDR3 is made up of 15 amino acids. The assay was immunoSEQ multiplex PCR, and TCRdb's table has in-frame clones only and misses some. The top ten clones hold 15% to 20% of a sample with 72,000 or so clones, 75% to 85% of them seen once. This receptor was taken from a man between 65 and 80 years old who had recovered from COVID-19. Sequenced: peripheral blood. The V call is TRBV28, the J call TRBJ2-5; maybe TRBD1 (6 bases). CDR3 loop: CASSSNRAIVETQYF. The CDR3 DNA sequence: TGTGCCAGCAGTTCAAACAGGGCAATCGTAGAGACCCAGTACTTC. Variable domain in full (rest from reference TRBV28 and TRBJ2-5): DVKVTQSSRYLVKRTGEKVFLECVQDMDHENMFWYRQDPGLGLRLIYFSYDVKMKEKGDIPEGYSVSREKKERFSLILESASTNQTSMYLCASSSNRAIVETQYFGPGTRLLVL.